This paragraph covers one TCR beta chain sequence. The antigen is undetermined. This sample stems from a study of T cell responses to AZD1222 COVID-19 vaccine. Study-wide results and caveats: Spike-specific TCR breadth and depth were elevated following two AZD1222 doses.

Using immunoSEQ multiplex PCR, the repertoire was profiled, and TCRdb retains in-frame clones only, with some absent. Here the sample spans roughly 120,000 clones, more than 75% being singletons. The CDR3 contains 15 residues. V was clipped by 3 bases and J by 3 bases, with 14 bases between them. Germline V gives CDR1 DFQATT, CDR2 SNEGSKA (reference sequence). The sequence derives from an adult who received the AZD1222 COVID-19 vaccine. V gene TRBV20-1 combines with J gene TRBJ1-4, with D possibly being TRBD1 (6 bases). The material was peripheral blood, obtained 28 days after the second AZD1222 dose. CDR3 sequence (DNA): TGCAGTGCTAGTAAGGGGGGTGCGGCTAATGAAAAACTGTTTTTT. Amino acid sequence: CSASKGGAANEKLFF.